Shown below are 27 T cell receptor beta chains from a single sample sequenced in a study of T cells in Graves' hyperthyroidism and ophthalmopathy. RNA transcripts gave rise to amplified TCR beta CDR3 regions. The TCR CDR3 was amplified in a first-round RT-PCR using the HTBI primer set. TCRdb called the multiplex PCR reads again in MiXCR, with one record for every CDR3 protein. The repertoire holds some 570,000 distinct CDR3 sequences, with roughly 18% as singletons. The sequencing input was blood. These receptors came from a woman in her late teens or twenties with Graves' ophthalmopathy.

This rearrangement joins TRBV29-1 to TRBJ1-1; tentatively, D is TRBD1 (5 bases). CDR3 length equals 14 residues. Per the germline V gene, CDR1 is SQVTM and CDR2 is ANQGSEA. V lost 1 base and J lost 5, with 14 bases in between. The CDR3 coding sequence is TGCAGCGTTGAAGGGGTCAGGGAGGGGACTGAAGCTTTCTTT. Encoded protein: CSVEGVREGTEAFF.

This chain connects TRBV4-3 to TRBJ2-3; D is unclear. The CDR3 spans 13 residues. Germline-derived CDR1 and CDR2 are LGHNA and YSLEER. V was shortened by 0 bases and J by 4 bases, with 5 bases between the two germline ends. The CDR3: CASSQDMADTQYF. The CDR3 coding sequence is TGCGCCAGCAGCCAAGATATGGCAGATACGCAGTATTTT.

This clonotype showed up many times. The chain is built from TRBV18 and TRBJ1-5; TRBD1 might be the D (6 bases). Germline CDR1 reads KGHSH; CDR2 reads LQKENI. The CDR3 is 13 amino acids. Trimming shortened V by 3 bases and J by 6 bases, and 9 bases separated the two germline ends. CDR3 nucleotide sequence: TGTGCCAGCTCACCGGACAGAAGTCAGCCCCAGCATTTT. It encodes CASSPDRSQPQHF. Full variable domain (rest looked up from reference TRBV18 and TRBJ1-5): NAGVMQNPRHLVRRRGQEARLRCSPMKGHSHVYWYRQLPEEGLKFMVYLQKENIIDESGMPKERFSAEFPKEGPSILRIQQVVRGDSAAYFCASSPDRSQPQHFGDGTRLSIL.

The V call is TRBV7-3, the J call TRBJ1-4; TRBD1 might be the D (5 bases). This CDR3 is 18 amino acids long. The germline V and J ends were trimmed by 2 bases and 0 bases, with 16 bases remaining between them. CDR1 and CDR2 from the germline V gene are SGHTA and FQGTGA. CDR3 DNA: TGTGCCAGCAGCTTATCTCGTGACAGCTACTCAACTAATGAAAAACTGTTTTTT. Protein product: CASSLSRDSYSTNEKLFF. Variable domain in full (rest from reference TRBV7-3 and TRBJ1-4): GAGVSQTPSNKVTEKGKYVELRCDPISGHTALYWYRQSLGQGPEFLIYFQGTGAADDSGLPNDRFFAVRPEGSVSTLKIQRTERGDSAVYLCASSLSRDSYSTNEKLFFGSGTQLSVL.

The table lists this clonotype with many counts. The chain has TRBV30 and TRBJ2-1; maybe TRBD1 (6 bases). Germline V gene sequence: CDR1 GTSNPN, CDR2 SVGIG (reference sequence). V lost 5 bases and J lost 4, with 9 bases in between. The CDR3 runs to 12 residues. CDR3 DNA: TGTGCCTGGGTGGACAGTTACAATGAGCAGTTCTTC. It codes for CAWVDSYNEQFF. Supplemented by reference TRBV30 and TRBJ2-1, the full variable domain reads SQTIHQWPATLVQPVGSPLSLECTVEGTSNPNLYWYRQAAGRGLQLLFYSVGIGQISSEVPQNLSASRPQDRQFILSSKKLLLSDSGFYLCAWVDSYNEQFFGPGTRLTVL.

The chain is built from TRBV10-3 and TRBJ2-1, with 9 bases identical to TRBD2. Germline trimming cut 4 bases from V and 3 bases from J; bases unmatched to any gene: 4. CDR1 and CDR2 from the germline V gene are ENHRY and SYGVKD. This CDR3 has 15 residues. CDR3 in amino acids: CAISAGLASYNEQFF. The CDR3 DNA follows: TGTGCCATCAGTGCCGGACTAGCGAGCTACAATGAGCAGTTCTTC.

The CDR3 protein is CASRTSGSSSYNEQFF. The CDR3 coding sequence is TGTGCCAGCAGGACTAGCGGGTCCAGCTCCTACAATGAGCAGTTCTTC. J is TRBJ2-1 and V is TRBV6-1; 10 bases map to TRBD2. V shed 6 bases and J 0 bases; nucleotides not matched to a gene: 5. Per germline, CDR1 MNHNS and CDR2 SASEGT. The CDR3 is made up of 16 amino acids.

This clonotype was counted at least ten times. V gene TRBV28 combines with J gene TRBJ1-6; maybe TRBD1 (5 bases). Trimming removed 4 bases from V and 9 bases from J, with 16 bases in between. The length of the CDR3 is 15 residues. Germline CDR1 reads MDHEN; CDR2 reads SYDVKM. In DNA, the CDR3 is TGTGCCAGCAGTTCCCTCGACAGCCTGTCTTCACCCCTCCACTTT. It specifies CASSSLDSLSSPLHF. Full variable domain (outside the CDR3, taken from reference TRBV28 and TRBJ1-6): DVKVTQSSRYLVKRTGEKVFLECVQDMDHENMFWYRQDPGLGLRLIYFSYDVKMKEKGDIPEGYSVSREKKERFSLILESASTNQTSMYLCASSSLDSLSSPLHFGNGTRLTVT.

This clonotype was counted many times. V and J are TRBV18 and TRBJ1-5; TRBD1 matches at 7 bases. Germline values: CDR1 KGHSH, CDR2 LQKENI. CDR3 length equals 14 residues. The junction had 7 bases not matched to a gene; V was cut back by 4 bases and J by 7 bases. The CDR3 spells CASSRDSPPQPQHF. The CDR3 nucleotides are TGTGCCAGCTCACGGGACAGCCCTCCACAGCCCCAGCATTTT.

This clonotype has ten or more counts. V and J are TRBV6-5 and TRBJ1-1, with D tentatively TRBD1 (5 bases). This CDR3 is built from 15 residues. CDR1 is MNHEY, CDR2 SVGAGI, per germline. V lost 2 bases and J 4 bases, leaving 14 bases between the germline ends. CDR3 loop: CASSYVFGARTEAFF. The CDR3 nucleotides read TGTGCCAGCAGTTACGTTTTCGGGGCGCGCACTGAAGCTTTCTTT.

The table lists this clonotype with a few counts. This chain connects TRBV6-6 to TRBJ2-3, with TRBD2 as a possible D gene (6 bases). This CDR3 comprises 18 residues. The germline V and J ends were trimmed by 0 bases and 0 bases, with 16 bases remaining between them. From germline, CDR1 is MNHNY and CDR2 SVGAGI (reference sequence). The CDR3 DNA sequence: TGTGCCAGCAGTTACTCGGGCCGCGTCGGGGGAAGCACAGATACGCAGTATTTT. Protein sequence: CASSYSGRVGGSTDTQYF.

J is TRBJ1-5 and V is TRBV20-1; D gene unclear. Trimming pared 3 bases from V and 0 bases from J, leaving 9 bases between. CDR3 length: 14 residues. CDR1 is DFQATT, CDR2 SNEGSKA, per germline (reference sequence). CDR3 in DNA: TGCAGTGCTAGGATCAACTATAGCAATCAGCCCCAGCATTTT. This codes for CSARINYSNQPQHF.

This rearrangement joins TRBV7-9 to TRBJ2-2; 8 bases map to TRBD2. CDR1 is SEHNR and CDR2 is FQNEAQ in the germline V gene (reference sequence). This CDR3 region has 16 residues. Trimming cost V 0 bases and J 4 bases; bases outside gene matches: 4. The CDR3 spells CASSLAPSGPTGELFF. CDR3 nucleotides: TGTGCCAGCAGCTTAGCGCCTAGCGGGCCCACCGGGGAGCTGTTTTTT.

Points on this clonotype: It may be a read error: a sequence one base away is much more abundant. CDR3 in DNA: TGTGCCATCATTGGCAGCGGGGTTGGCACAGATACGCAGTATTTT. Protein: CAIIGSGVGTDTQYF. The chain uses TRBV10-3 and TRBJ2-3; 7 bases are a match to TRBD2. The V gene end was trimmed by 7 bases and the J gene end by 1 base; junction bases not matched to a gene: 8. Germline assignment: CDR1 ENHRY and CDR2 SYGVKD. The CDR3 runs 15 residues.

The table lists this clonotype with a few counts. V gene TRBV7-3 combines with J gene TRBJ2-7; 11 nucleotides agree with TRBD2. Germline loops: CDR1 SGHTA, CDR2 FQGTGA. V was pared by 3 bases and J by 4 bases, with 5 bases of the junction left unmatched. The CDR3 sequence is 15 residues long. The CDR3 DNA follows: TGTGCCAGCAGCTTTAGCGGGAGGGCCTTATACGAGCAGTACTTC. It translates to CASSFSGRALYEQYF.

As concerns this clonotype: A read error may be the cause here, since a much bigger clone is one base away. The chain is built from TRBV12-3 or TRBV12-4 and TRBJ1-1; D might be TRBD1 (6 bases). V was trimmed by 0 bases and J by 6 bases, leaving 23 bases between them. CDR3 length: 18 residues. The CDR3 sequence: CASSLAGGGLLRTAEAFF. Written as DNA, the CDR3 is TGTGCCAGCAGTTTAGCAGGCGGGGGGCTTCTGAGGACCGCTGAAGCTTTCTTT.

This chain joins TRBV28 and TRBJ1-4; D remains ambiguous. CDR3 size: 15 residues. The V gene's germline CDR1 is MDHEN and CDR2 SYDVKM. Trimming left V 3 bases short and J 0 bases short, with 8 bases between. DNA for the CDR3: TGTGCCAGCAGTTTCCGAACAGCAACTAATGAAAAACTGTTTTTT. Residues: CASSFRTATNEKLFF.

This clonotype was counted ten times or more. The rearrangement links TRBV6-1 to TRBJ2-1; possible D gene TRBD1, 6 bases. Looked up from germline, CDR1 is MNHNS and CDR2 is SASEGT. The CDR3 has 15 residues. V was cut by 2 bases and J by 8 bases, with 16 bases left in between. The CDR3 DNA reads TGTGCCAGCAGTGAAAAAGGTGGGCAGGGGCATGAGCAGTTCTTC. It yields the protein CASSEKGGQGHEQFF.

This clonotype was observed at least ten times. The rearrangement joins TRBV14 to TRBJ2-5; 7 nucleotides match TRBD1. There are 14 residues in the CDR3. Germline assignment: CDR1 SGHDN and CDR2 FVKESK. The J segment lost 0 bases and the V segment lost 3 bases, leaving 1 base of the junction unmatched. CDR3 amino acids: CASSQTGYQETQYF. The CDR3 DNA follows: TGTGCCAGCAGCCAGACAGGGTACCAAGAGACCCAGTACTTC.

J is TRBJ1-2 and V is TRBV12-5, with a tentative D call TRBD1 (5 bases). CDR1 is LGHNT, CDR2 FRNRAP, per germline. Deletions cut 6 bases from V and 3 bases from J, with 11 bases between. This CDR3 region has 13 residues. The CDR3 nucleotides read TGTGCTAGTGGCCGGGACGGGTACTATGGCTACACCTTC. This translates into CASGRDGYYGYTF.

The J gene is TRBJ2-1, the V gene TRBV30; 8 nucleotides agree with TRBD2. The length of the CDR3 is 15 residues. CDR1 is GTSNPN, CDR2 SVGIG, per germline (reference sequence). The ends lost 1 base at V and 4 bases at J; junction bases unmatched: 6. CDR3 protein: CAWSGKGGGYNEQFF. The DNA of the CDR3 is TGTGCCTGGAGTGGGAAGGGCGGGGGGTACAATGAGCAGTTCTTC.

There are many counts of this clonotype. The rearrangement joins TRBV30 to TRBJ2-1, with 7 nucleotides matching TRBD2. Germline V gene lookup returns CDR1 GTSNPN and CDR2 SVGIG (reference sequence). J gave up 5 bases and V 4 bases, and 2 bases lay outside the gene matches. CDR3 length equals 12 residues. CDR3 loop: CAWNLADNEQFF. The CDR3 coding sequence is TGTGCCTGGAACCTAGCGGACAATGAGCAGTTCTTC.

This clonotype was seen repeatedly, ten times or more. DNA for the CDR3: TGTGCCAGCGCATTAGAGAACACTGAAGCTTTCTTT. Encoded protein: CASALENTEAFF. The J gene is TRBJ1-1, the V gene TRBV2; D gene uncertain. Per the germline V gene, CDR1 is SNHLY and CDR2 is FYNNEI. The V end was cut by 8 bases, the J end by 1 base, with 8 bases between. The CDR3 runs 12 residues.

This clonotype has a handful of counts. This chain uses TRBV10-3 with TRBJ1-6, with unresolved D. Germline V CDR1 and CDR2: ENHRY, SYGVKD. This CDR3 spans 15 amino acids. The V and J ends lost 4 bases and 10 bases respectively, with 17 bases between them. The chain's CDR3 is CAISGEERSGSPLHF. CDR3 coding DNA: TGTGCCATCAGTGGGGAGGAACGGTCGGGCTCACCCCTCCACTTT.

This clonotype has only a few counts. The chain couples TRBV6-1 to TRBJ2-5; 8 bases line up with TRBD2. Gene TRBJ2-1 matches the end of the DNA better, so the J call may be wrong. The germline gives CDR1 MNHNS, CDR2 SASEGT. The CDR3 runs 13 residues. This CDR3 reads CASLLAVQETQFF. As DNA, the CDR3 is TGTGCCAGTTTACTAGCGGTCCAAGAGACCCAGTTCTTC.

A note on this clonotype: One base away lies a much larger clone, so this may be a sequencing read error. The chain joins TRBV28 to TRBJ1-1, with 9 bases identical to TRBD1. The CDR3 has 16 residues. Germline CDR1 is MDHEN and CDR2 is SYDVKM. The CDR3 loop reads CANSTYRGLKKTEAFF. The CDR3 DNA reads TGTGCCAACAGTACCTACAGGGGGCTGAAGAAAACTGAAGCTTTCTTT.

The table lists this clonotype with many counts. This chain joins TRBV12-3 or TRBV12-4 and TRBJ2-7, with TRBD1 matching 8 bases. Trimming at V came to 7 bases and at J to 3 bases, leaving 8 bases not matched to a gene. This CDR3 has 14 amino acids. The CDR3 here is CASNLRTGNYEQYF. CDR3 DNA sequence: TGTGCCAGCAACTTACGGACAGGGAACTACGAGCAGTACTTC.